This TCR beta chain was recorded in a study of T-cell reconstitution after alpha-beta-depleted transplantation in children. The CDR3 length is 13 residues. Germline assignment: CDR1 MNHEY and CDR2 SVGAGI. The V and J ends lost 2 bases and 7 bases respectively, with 9 bases between them. Preparing the TCRbeta library involved the use of unique molecular identifiers. Each CDR3 protein gets one entry after TCRdb re-called the PCR reads with MiXCR. The data hold approximately 500,000 distinct CDR3 sequences, with roughly a tenth observed a single time. This clonotype was observed many times. V is TRBV6-5 and J is TRBJ1-5; no definite D call. The receptor was derived from a child aged 2 to 10 with inherited bone marrow failure, due to receive a stem cell transplant. Specimen: PBMCs, collected before TCRalphabeta/CD19-depleted stem cell transplant. CDR3 coding DNA: TGTGCCAGCAGTTACGGGTTGATGCAGCCCCAGCATTTT. The encoded protein is CASSYGLMQPQHF.